Listed below are T cell receptor beta chains from one sample, sequenced in a study of blood T cell repertoires in COVID-19. Profiling relied on immunoSEQ multiplex PCR, and the TCRdb table lists in-frame clones only, not all of them. Of a few hundred thousand clones in the sample, 70% to 90% were seen once. Sequenced material: PBMCs or T cells enriched from blood (not recorded which). The receptors stem from a woman between 18 and 29 years old who had recovered from COVID-19. The CDR3 runs from the conserved cysteine through the conserved F or W. D genes are given only for firm matches. The size field is filled for only some rows; it gives once, few, many or a size class.

d_call,clone_size,j_call,v_call,cdr3_nt,cdr3_aa
TRBD1,few,TRBJ1-4,TRBV13,TGTGCCAGCAGCCCGGGACAGGGAGGTGAAAAACTGTTTTTT,CASSPGQGGEKLFF
TRBD1,once,TRBJ1-4,TRBV27,TGTGCCAGCAGTCCCCGGCGGACAGGGGGCGCAGGGTCGGCTGAAAAACTGTTTTTT,CASSPRRTGGAGSAEKLFF
TRBD1,.,TRBJ1-1,TRBV7-3,TGTGCCAGCAGCTCCGGGACAGGGACTGAAGCTTTCTTT,CASSSGTGTEAFF
.,.,TRBJ1-2,TRBV28,TGTGCCAGCAGTCCGAGACAGGCTAACTATGGCTACACCTTC,CASSPRQANYGYTF
TRBD1,.,TRBJ2-1,TRBV9,TGTGCCAGCAGCGCAATCGGTGGGACAGACTACAATGAGCAGTTCTTC,CASSAIGGTDYNEQFF
.,.,TRBJ1-5,TRBV6-5,TGTGCCAGCAGTCCCCACGATGGAGGCAATCAGCCCCAGCATTTT,CASSPHDGGNQPQHF
TRBD1,.,TRBJ2-2,TRBV9,TGTGCCAGCAGCGTACGGACAGGCACCGGGGAGCTGTTTTTT,CASSVRTGTGELFF
.,.,TRBJ2-7,TRBV4-1,TGCGCCAGCAGCCAAGACCCAGGGGCGACCTACGAGCAGTACTTC,CASSQDPGATYEQYF
TRBD2,.,TRBJ2-1,TRBV4-1,TGCGCCAGCAGCCCGGTGGGGGGGTCCTACAATGAGCAGTTCTTC,CASSPVGGSYNEQFF
.,few,TRBJ1-1,TRBV27,TGTGCCAGCAGTTTGGGCAGGAACACTGAAGCTTTCTTT,CASSLGRNTEAFF
TRBD1,.,TRBJ1-4,TRBV15,TGTGCCACCAGCAGAGATAAAAACAGGGGAAATGAAAAACTGTTTTTT,CATSRDKNRGNEKLFF
TRBD2,.,TRBJ2-7,TRBV30,TGTGCCTGGAGTCCTCCCATGCGGGGGTACTACGAGCAGTACTTC,CAWSPPMRGYYEQYF
.,few,TRBJ2-5,TRBV21-1,TGTGCCAGCAGCTGGGGCGGGACAGGGTGGCAAGAGACCCAGTACTTC,CASSWGGTGWQETQYF
.,.,TRBJ1-5,TRBV20-1,TGCAGTGCCAAGAACGGTCAGCCCCAGCATTTT,CSAKNGQPQHF
TRBD1,.,TRBJ2-7,TRBV12-5,TGTGCTAGTGGTTTGGTAATTAGGGACAGGGGATCCGAGCAGTACTTC,CASGLVIRDRGSEQYF
.,.,TRBJ1-3,TRBV5-4,TGTGCCAGCAGCGCTGGGGGCGTCTCTGGAAACACCATATATTTT,CASSAGGVSGNTIYF
.,.,TRBJ1-5,TRBV6-5,TGTGCTGCCCTCCAAACTGTCGGTAATCAGCCCCAGCATTTT,CAALQTVGNQPQHF
.,.,TRBJ2-1,TRBV4-3,TGCGCCAGCGCCCGGGGGGCAGCCTCAAATGAGCAGTTCTTC,CASARGAASNEQFF
.,.,TRBJ1-5,TRBV11-2,TGTGCCAGCAGCTCTGGCGGGGGGAATCAGCCCCAGCATTTT,CASSSGGGNQPQHF
.,.,TRBJ1-3,TRBV21-1,TGTGCCAGCCGCCCGGCGGGGCGGGGAAACACCATATATTTT,CASRPAGRGNTIYF
.,.,TRBJ1-1,TRBV19,TGTGCCAGTAGTAAAGGGCGCGGGGGCCGTTTGAACACTGAAGCTTTCTTT,CASSKGRGGRLNTEAFF
.,.,TRBJ1-3,TRBV10-3,TGTGCCATCAGCCCAGCGGGGGGACTCTCTGGAAACACCATATATTTT,CAISPAGGLSGNTIYF
TRBD2,.,TRBJ2-5,TRBV6-5,TGTGCCAGCAGTAGAGCGGGGGGGCTGCAAGAGACCCAGTACTTC,CASSRAGGLQETQYF
.,once,TRBJ1-5,TRBV10-3,TGTGCCATCACGGACAGTAGCAATCAGCCCCAGCATTTT,CAITDSSNQPQHF
TRBD2,.,TRBJ2-2,TRBV19,TGTGCCAGTAGTATTCTAGCGGGGGTAATCACCGGGGAGCTGTTTTTT,CASSILAGVITGELFF
TRBD2,.,TRBJ2-3,TRBV3-1/TRBV3-2,TGTGCCAGCAGCCAACTAGCGGGGGGGCATAGCACAGATACGCAGTATTTT,CASSQLAGGHSTDTQYF
TRBD1,.,TRBJ1-4,TRBV10-2,TGCGCCAGCAACTCACCGGGACAGGGGAATGAAAAACTGTTTTTT,CASNSPGQGNEKLFF
TRBD1,.,TRBJ2-2,TRBV3-1/TRBV3-2,TGTGCCAGCAGCCACCCGGACAGGGGGGTCGGGGAGCTGTTTTTT,CASSHPDRGVGELFF
TRBD2,.,TRBJ2-3,TRBV19,TGTGCCAGTTCTAGCGGGGGGTACACAGATACGCAGTATTTT,CASSSGGYTDTQYF
TRBD1,.,TRBJ2-7,TRBV11-3,TGTGCCAGCAGCCCCAGTGGACAGGACGCCTACGAGCAGTACTTC,CASSPSGQDAYEQYF
.,.,TRBJ1-1,TRBV19,TGTGCCAGTAGTATTGGCGGTGAAGCTTTCTTT,CASSIGGEAFF
.,.,TRBJ1-5,TRBV19,TGTGCCAGTAGTATAGTTGGCCTTCGGGGCAATCAGCCCCAGCATTTT,CASSIVGLRGNQPQHF
TRBD1,.,TRBJ2-7,TRBV14,TGTGCCAGCAGCCTCGGACAGGGTAGACGGTACGAGCAGTACTTC,CASSLGQGRRYEQYF